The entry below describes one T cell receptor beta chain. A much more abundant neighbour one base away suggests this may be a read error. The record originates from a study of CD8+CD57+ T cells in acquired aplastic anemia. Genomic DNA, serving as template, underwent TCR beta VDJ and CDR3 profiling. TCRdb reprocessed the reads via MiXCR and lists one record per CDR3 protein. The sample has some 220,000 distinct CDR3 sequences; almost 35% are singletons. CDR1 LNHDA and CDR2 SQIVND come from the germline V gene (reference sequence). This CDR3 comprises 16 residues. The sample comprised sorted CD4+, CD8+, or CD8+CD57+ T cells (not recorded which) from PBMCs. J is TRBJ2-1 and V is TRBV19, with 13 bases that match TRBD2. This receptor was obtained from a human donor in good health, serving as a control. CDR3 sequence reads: CASTPGLAGVRDEQSF. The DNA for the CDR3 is TGTGCCAGTACCCCAGGACTAGCGGGAGTTCGGGATGAGCAGTCCTTC.